The rows below give T cell receptor beta chains drawn from one sample of a study of quantifying T cell responses using KT2 cells. TCRdb processed the UMI-ligation and nested PCR reads anew with MiXCR; each CDR3 protein has one entry. The sample holds about 30,000 distinct CDR3 sequences, 7.3% seen once. The sequencing sample was made of PBMCs spiked with cells of the T cell clone KT2. Every receptor here comes from a human donor. Each CDR3 is given with its conserved first and last residue. Each record gives: clone size, J gene, V gene, CDR3 protein. Where a row states a size, it is once, few, many or the class of an expanded clone; other rows omit it.

>many|TRBJ1-2|TRBV5-1
CASSLVTGNYGYTF
>few|TRBJ2-5|TRBV7-8
CASSLRYSLGETQYF
>.|TRBJ2-1|TRBV12-3/TRBV12-4
CASSLTSGNNEQFF
>once|TRBJ2-2|TRBV20-1
CSARDPGGSTGELFF
>few|TRBJ1-2|TRBV18
CASSPPDRPAYGYTF
>many|TRBJ2-5|TRBV29-1
CSVEDLGDQETQYF
>.|TRBJ1-1|TRBV12-3/TRBV12-4
CASSFNRPTEAFF
>.|TRBJ2-3|TRBV6-2/TRBV6-3
CASSYISRYSTDTQYF
>.|TRBJ2-1|TRBV29-1
CSGLAGSYNEQFF
>many|TRBJ1-5|TRBV3-1
CASSQDRASNQPQHF
>few|TRBJ1-5|TRBV4-1
CASSQSGVQPQHF
>few|TRBJ1-6|TRBV7-6
CASSLDFPDSPLHF
>few|TRBJ2-1|TRBV2
CASSDGQGAYNEQFF
>many|TRBJ1-1|TRBV7-6
CASSLNYIADMNTEAFF
>.|TRBJ1-1|TRBV27
CASNDRERDTEAFF
>many|TRBJ1-2|TRBV6-5
CASSRDRGIQIWGYGYTF
>many|TRBJ2-1|TRBV27
CASSHGLEQFF
>once|TRBJ2-2|TRBV11-2
CASSLGRWGLAGTGELFF
>few|TRBJ2-4|TRBV2
CASTGVSIQYF
>many|TRBJ2-3|TRBV12-3/TRBV12-4
CASSLTTGGTDTQYF
>many|TRBJ1-1|TRBV5-1
CASSPGVGDTEAFF
>many|TRBJ1-6|TRBV20-1
CSAMSRGNSPLHF
>many|TRBJ1-3|TRBV6-5
CASSYSRQAVGSGNTIYF
>many|TRBJ2-7|TRBV25-1
CASSRGGAGYEQYF
>.|TRBJ1-1|TRBV6-6
CASTLPTGTGTEAFF
>many|TRBJ1-4|TRBV2
CASMVDWEKLFF
>few|TRBJ2-4|TRBV29-1
CPAPPSGGLGNIQYF
>few|TRBJ2-2|TRBV7-3
CASSLDPTLRTGELFF
>many|TRBJ1-1|TRBV29-1
CSVRKNTEAFF
>.|TRBJ1-6|TRBV11-2
CASSLDLTGRGGNSPLHF
>.|TRBJ1-6|TRBV20-1
CSARDSLNSPLHF
>many|TRBJ1-1|TRBV6-2/TRBV6-3
CASSDTDSFSPEAFF
>many|TRBJ1-1|TRBV11-2
CASSLDLRSGSGLNTEAFF
>many|TRBJ2-7|TRBV3-1
CASSLSPGGGHPREQYF
>.|TRBJ2-7|TRBV6-6
CASSGTGHYEQYF
>.|TRBJ2-3|TRBV6-1
CASSISGRSRGTQYF
>few|TRBJ2-2|TRBV2
CASSESTGFAGELFF
>medium-sized|TRBJ1-1|TRBV20-1
CSARAGDTEAFF
>many|TRBJ2-4|TRBV24-1
CATSEPGKNIQYF